The next 20 T cell receptor beta chains were all read from a single sample in a study of Tregs in tolerant kidney transplant recipients. Measured with immunoSEQ multiplex PCR; TCRdb has only the in-frame clones, and not every one. The repertoire includes about 240,000 clones, roughly 84% of them detected once, and over 0.5% sits in the top ten. The material sequenced was CD4+ T cells from blood. The receptors originated from a human donor in good health.

This chain uses TRBV6-1 with TRBJ1-2; D unclear. CDR1 and CDR2 from the germline V gene are MNHNS and SASEGT. This CDR3 contains 13 residues. The V end lost 6 bases, the J end lost 4 bases, and 12 bases lay between the germline ends. The CDR3 protein is CASRSPGIYGYTF. The CDR3 bases are TGTGCCAGCAGATCCCCAGGAATCTATGGCTACACCTTC.

This clone came up once. The chain links TRBV19 to TRBJ2-5, with TRBD2 matching 8 bases. This CDR3 comprises 16 residues. Germline V lookup: CDR1 LNHDA, CDR2 SQIVND (reference sequence). Trimming took 3 bases from V and 2 from J; bases not matched to a gene: 8. Here the CDR3 reads CASSIHRGGRQETQYF. The CDR3 coding sequence is TGTGCCAGTAGTATCCATCGGGGGGGGCGGCAAGAGACCCAGTACTTC.

This chain joins TRBV5-1 and TRBJ1-2, with 7 nucleotides matching TRBD1. CDR3 size: 14 residues. Per the germline V gene, CDR1 is SGHRS and CDR2 is YFSETQ. V dropped 4 bases and J dropped 7; count of bases not matched to a gene: 10. CDR3 DNA: TGCGCCAGCAGCCTCACCGGGACAGAAGCTGGCTACACCTTC. Protein: CASSLTGTEAGYTF.

The chain has TRBV7-8 and TRBJ1-5; 8 positions match TRBD1. The CDR3 contains 16 residues. Germline V CDR1 and CDR2: SGHVS, FQNEAQ. V shed 1 base and J 5 bases; nucleotides not matched to a gene: 7. In DNA, the CDR3 is TGTGCCAGCAGCTTAGGGGCCGGACAGGGTTATCAGCCCCAGCATTTT. Encoded protein: CASSLGAGQGYQPQHF.

J is TRBJ2-7 and V is TRBV5-6; D gene unclear. CDR1 and CDR2 from the germline V gene are SGHDT and YYEEEE. With 1 base removed from V and 0 bases from J, the gap between germline ends came to 11 bases. CDR3 length equals 15 residues. Here the CDR3 reads CASSLFRKSSYEQYF. CDR3 nucleotides: TGTGCCAGCAGCTTGTTCCGGAAAAGCTCCTACGAGCAGTACTTC.

The V gene is TRBV2, the J gene TRBJ2-1; TRBD1 matches 11 bases. The CDR3 runs to 15 residues. J was trimmed by 7 bases and V by 6 bases; bases with no gene match: 8. The germline gives CDR1 SNHLY, CDR2 FYNNEI. The CDR3 is CASRAGQGVLNEQFF. For the CDR3, the DNA is TGTGCCAGCAGAGCGGGACAGGGGGTATTAAATGAGCAGTTCTTC.

The rearrangement joins TRBV7-8 to TRBJ2-7; 11 nucleotides match TRBD2. V was clipped by 5 bases and J by 1 base; unmatched bases: 10. The CDR3 loop spans 17 amino acids. Germline V gives CDR1 SGHVS, CDR2 FQNEAQ. The CDR3 loop reads CASSPETGTSGSYEQYF. As DNA, the CDR3 is TGTGCCAGCAGCCCAGAGACCGGGACTAGCGGTTCCTACGAGCAGTACTTC.

This clone came up a few times. The gene calls are TRBV2 and TRBJ2-7; 11 bases agree with TRBD2. Trimming took 2 bases from V and 0 from J; bases not matched to a gene: 6. The CDR3 is made up of 17 amino acids. Germline V lookup: CDR1 SNHLY, CDR2 FYNNEI. CDR3 sequence: CASSENLAGGHSYEQYF. The DNA for the CDR3 is TGTGCCAGCAGTGAAAACCTAGCGGGAGGTCACTCCTACGAGCAGTACTTC.

V usage is TRBV6-1 and J usage is TRBJ1-2; unclear D gene. Trimming removed 4 bases at V and 4 bases at J, with 1 base between. CDR3 length: 10 residues. Germline CDR1 and CDR2: MNHNS and SASEGT. CDR3 sequence (DNA): TGTGCCAGCAGTGGCTATGGCTACACCTTC. Its protein is CASSGYGYTF.

The genes are TRBV19 and TRBJ2-7, with D unresolved. Per the germline V gene, CDR1 is LNHDA and CDR2 is SQIVND (reference sequence). The CDR3 extends over 16 amino acids. Trimming took 6 bases from V and 5 from J, leaving 23 bases between them. CDR3 sequence: CASSPPPPFLGHEQYF. The CDR3 DNA sequence: TGTGCCAGTAGCCCCCCGCCGCCGTTCCTCGGGCACGAGCAGTACTTC.

The CDR3 DNA sequence: TGCAGCGTCAGGCAATCGGGGGACACTGAAGCTTTCTTT. Residues: CSVRQSGDTEAFF. The V gene is TRBV29-1, the J gene TRBJ1-1; tentatively, D is TRBD1 (5 bases). With 6 bases removed from V and 3 bases from J, the gap between germline ends came to 14 bases. Per germline, CDR1 SQVTM and CDR2 ANQGSEA. The CDR3 is made up of 13 amino acids.

This clone was seen a handful of times. The rearrangement joins TRBV5-1 to TRBJ1-4; D might be TRBD1 (5 bases). The CDR3 consists of 16 residues. The germline V gene encodes CDR1 SGHRS and CDR2 YFSETQ. V gave up 3 bases and J gave up 4 bases, with 16 bases separating them. The CDR3 DNA reads TGCGCCAGCAGCTCGATCCGGGGGGGTGTTAATGAAAAACTGTTTTTT. It specifies CASSSIRGGVNEKLFF.

This chain joins TRBV6-5 and TRBJ2-1, with D possibly TRBD2 on 6 matching bases. The CDR3 is 15 amino acids. Germline V CDR1 and CDR2: MNHEY, SVGAGI. The ends were cut back, 6 bases at V and 8 bases at J, with 20 bases in the middle. The CDR3 reads CASRLGGGTRDEQFF. CDR3 DNA: TGTGCCAGCAGGTTAGGTGGCGGGACGAGAGATGAGCAGTTCTTC.

This clone was counted between two and nine times. The chain uses TRBV29-1 and TRBJ1-1; D is unclear. With 4 bases removed from V and 5 bases from J, the gap between germline ends came to 14 bases. The CDR3 is made up of 13 amino acids. The germline V gene has CDR1 SQVTM and CDR2 ANQGSEA. CDR3 amino acids: CSVGPGRTTEAFF. Here the CDR3 DNA reads TGCAGCGTTGGGCCTGGGAGAACAACTGAAGCTTTCTTT.

The chain has TRBV19 and TRBJ1-6; D unclear. This CDR3 has 14 amino acids. CDR1 is LNHDA and CDR2 is SQIVND in the germline V gene (reference sequence). The V gene lost 1 base and the J gene lost 6 bases, with 7 bases spanning the gap. CDR3 loop: CASSIVGSNSPLHF. CDR3 coding DNA: TGTGCCAGTAGTATAGTGGGTAGTAATTCACCCCTCCACTTT. The variable domain in full, with the rest retrieved from reference TRBV19 and TRBJ1-6, is DGGITQSPKYLFRKEGQNVTLSCEQNLNHDAMYWYRQDPGQGLRLIYYSQIVNDFQKGDIAEGYSVSREKKESFPLTVTSAQKNPTAFYLCASSIVGSNSPLHFGNGTRLTVT.

The chain is built from TRBV7-6 and TRBJ2-1, with 10 bases fitting TRBD1. The CDR3 is 16 residues long. The germline V gene has CDR1 SGHVS and CDR2 FNYEAQ. Unmatched junction bases numbered 5, after V lost 1 base and J lost 5 bases. The CDR3 DNA sequence: TGTGCCAGCAGCTTAGACTTGGGACAGGGGAACAATGAGCAGTTCTTC. Protein sequence: CASSLDLGQGNNEQFF. The full variable domain, in which reference TRBV7-6 and TRBJ2-1 provide the parts outside the CDR3, is GAGVSQSPRYKVTKRGQDVALRCDPISGHVSLYWYRQALGQGPEFLTYFNYEAQQDKSGLPNDRFSAERPEGSISTLTIQRTEQRDSAMYRCASSLDLGQGNNEQFFGPGTRLTVL.

The chain employs TRBV2 and TRBJ2-7, with D possibly TRBD1 on 5 matching bases. V was cut by 2 bases and J by 0 bases, with 8 bases left in between. This CDR3 is built from 14 residues. The V gene's germline CDR1 is SNHLY and CDR2 FYNNEI. The CDR3 DNA reads as TGTGCCAGCAGTGAAAGGGGTAGCTCCTACGAGCAGTACTTC. The encoded protein is CASSERGSSYEQYF.

This chain links TRBV2 with TRBJ2-1; 12 nucleotides agree with TRBD2. CDR1 is SNHLY, CDR2 FYNNEI, per germline. The CDR3 has 19 amino acids. The J segment lost 0 bases and the V segment lost 6 bases, leaving 12 bases of the junction unmatched. The DNA for the CDR3 is TGTGCCAGCAGCTTTTCCCTAGCGGGAGGGCTGAGCTCCTACAATGAGCAGTTCTTC. Translated, it gives CASSFSLAGGLSSYNEQFF. Full variable domain (rest looked up from reference TRBV2 and TRBJ2-1): EPEVTQTPSHQVTQMGQEVILRCVPISNHLYFYWYRQILGQKVEFLVSFYNNEISEKSEIFDDQFSVERPDGSNFTLKIRSTKLEDSAMYFCASSFSLAGGLSSYNEQFFGPGTRLTVL.

CDR3 sequence reads: CAWNPGQEYEQYF. In DNA form, the CDR3 reads TGTGCCTGGAACCCGGGACAGGAATACGAGCAGTACTTC. V usage is TRBV30 and J usage is TRBJ2-5; 8 bases agree with TRBD1. The J call is uncertain, as TRBJ2-7 better fits the DNA end. This CDR3 has 13 residues. From germline, CDR1 is GTSNPN and CDR2 SVGIG (reference sequence).

This chain uses TRBV5-4 with TRBJ1-1; 10 nucleotides match TRBD1. CDR3 size: 15 residues. V lost 3 bases to trimming and J lost 6 bases; unmatched junction nucleotides: 8. CDR1 is SGHNT, CDR2 YYREEE, per germline (reference sequence). The CDR3 nucleotides read TGTGCCAGCAGCTCGAGGACAGGGGGAATTGCTGAAGCTTTCTTT. Encoded protein: CASSSRTGGIAEAFF. The full variable domain, its missing parts supplied by reference TRBV5-4 and TRBJ1-1, is ETGVTQSPTHLIKTRGQQVTLRCSSQSGHNTVSWYQQALGQGPQFIFQYYREEENGRGNFPPRFSGLQFPNYSSELNVNALELDDSALYLCASSSRTGGIAEAFFGQGTRLTVV.